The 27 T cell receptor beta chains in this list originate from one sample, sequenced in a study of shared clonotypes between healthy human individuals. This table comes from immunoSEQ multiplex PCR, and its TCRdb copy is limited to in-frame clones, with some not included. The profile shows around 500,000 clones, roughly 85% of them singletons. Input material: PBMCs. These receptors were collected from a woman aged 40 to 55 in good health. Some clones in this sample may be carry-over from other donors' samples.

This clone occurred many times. CDR3 amino acids: CASSYLAGVWNEQFF. CDR3 nucleotides: TGTGCCAGCAGTTATCTAGCGGGAGTATGGAATGAGCAGTTCTTC. The chain carries TRBV27 and TRBJ2-1; 10 bases are shared with TRBD2. The V and J ends lost 4 bases and 7 bases, in that order; junction bases with no gene match: 7. The CDR3 has 15 residues. Germline lookup yields CDR1 MNHEY and CDR2 SMNVEV (reference sequence).

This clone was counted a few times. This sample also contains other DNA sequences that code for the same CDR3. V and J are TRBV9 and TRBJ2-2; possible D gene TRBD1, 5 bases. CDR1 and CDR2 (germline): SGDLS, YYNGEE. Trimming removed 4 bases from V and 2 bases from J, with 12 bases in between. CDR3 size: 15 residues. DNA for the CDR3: TGTGCCAGCAGCCCGTGGGGCGGAAACACCGGGGAGCTGTTTTTT. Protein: CASSPWGGNTGELFF.

In nucleotides, the CDR3 is TGTGCCAGCAGCGCCCACTCCCGGCCCAAACTAGCGGCATTCACAGATACGCAGTATTTT. Encoded protein: CASSAHSRPKLAAFTDTQYF. V usage is TRBV9 and J usage is TRBJ2-3; 8 nucleotides align to TRBD2. In germline, CDR1 is SGDLS, CDR2 YYNGEE. This CDR3 has 20 amino acids. Trimming cost V 3 bases and J 2 bases; bases outside gene matches: 20.

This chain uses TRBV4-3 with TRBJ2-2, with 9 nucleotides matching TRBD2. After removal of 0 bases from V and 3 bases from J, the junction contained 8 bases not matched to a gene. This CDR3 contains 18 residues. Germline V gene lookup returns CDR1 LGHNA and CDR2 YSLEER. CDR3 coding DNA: TGCGCCAGCAGCCAAGATTCCTCCAGCGGGAGGTACACCGGGGAGCTGTTTTTT. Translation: CASSQDSSSGRYTGELFF.

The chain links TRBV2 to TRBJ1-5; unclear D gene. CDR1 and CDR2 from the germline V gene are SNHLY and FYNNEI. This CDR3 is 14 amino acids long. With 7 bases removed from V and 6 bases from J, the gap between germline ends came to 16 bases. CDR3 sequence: CASNREPAAQPQHF. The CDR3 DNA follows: TGTGCCAGCAATCGGGAGCCGGCGGCTCAGCCCCAGCATTTT.

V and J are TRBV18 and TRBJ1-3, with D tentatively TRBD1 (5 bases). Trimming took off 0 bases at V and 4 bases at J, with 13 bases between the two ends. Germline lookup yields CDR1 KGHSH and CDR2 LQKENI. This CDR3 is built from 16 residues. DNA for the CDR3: TGTGCCAGCTCACCACCGAGTGGGGACTCGGGAAACACCATATATTTT. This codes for CASSPPSGDSGNTIYF.

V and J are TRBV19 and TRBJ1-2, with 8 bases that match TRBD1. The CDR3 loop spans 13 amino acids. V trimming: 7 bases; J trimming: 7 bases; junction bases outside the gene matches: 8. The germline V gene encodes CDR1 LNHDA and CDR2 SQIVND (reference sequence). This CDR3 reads CASTGGAWLGYTF. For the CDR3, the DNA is TGTGCCAGTACAGGGGGCGCTTGGCTTGGCTACACCTTC.

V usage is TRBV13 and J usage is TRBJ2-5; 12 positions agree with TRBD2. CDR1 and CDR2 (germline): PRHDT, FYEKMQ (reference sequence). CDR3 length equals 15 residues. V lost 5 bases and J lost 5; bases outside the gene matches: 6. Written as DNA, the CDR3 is TGTGCCAGCAGCCTCCGACTAGCGGGAGCGGAGACCCAGTACTTC. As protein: CASSLRLAGAETQYF.

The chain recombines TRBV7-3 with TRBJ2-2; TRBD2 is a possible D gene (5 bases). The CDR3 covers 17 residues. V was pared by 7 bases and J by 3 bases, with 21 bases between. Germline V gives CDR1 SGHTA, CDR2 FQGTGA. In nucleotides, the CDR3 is TGTGCCAGCATCCCCACGTCGGCGGGTCCTTACACCGGGGAGCTGTTTTTT. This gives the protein CASIPTSAGPYTGELFF.

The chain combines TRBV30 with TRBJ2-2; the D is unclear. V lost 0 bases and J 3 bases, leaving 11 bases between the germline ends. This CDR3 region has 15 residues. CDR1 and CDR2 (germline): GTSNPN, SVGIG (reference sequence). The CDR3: CAWSVQGWDTGELFF. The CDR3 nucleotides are TGTGCCTGGAGTGTCCAAGGGTGGGACACCGGGGAGCTGTTTTTT.

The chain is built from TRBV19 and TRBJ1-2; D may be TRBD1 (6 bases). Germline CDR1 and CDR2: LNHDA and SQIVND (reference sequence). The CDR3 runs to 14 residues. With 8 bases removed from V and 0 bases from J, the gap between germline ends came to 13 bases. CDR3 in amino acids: CASRPRGSNYGYTF. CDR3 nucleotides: TGTGCCAGTCGGCCAAGGGGGTCTAACTATGGCTACACCTTC.

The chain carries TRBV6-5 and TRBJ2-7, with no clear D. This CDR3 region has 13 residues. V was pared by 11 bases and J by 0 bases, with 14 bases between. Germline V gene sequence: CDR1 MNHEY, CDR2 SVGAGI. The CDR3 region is CAEVVTSSYEQYF. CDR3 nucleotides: TGTGCCGAGGTGGTCACGTCCTCCTACGAGCAGTACTTC.

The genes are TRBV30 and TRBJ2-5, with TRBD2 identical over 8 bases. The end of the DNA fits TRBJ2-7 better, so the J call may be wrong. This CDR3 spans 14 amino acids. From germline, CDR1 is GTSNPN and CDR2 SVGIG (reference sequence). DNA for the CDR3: TGTGCCTGGAGGCCAAGCGGGAGCCTCCTCGAGCAGTACTTC. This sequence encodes CAWRPSGSLLEQYF.

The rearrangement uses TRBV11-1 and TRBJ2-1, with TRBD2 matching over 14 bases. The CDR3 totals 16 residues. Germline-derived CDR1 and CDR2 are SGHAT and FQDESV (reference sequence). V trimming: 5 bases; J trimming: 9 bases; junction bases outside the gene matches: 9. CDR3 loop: CASSPGPGLAGAEQFF. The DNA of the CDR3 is TGTGCCAGCAGCCCTGGCCCGGGACTAGCGGGAGCTGAGCAGTTCTTC.

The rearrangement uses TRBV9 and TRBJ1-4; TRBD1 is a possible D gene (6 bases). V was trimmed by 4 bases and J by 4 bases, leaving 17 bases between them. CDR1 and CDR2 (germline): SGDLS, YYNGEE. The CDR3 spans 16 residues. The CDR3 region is CASSRGATGGNEKLFF. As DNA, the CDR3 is TGTGCCAGCAGCCGGGGGGCGACTGGGGGTAATGAAAAACTGTTTTTT.

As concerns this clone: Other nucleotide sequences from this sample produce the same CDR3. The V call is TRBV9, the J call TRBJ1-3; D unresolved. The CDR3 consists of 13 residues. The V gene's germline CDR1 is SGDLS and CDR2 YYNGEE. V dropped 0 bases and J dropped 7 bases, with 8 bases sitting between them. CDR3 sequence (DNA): TGTGCCAGCAGCGTAGATGAGGGTAACACCATATATTTT. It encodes CASSVDEGNTIYF. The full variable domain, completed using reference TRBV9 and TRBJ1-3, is DSGVTQTPKHLITATGQRVTLRCSPRSGDLSVYWYQQSLDQGLQFLIQYYNGEERAKGNILERFSAQQFPDLHSELNLSSLELGDSALYFCASSVDEGNTIYFGEGSWLTVV.

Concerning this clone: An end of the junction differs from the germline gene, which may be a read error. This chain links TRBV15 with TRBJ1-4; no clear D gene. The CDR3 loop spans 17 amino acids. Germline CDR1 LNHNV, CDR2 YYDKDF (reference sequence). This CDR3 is CATSTRAAQGAEGKTVF. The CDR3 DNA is TGTGCCACCAGCACAAGAGCCGCCCAAGGTGCCGAGGGAAAAACTGTTTTT.

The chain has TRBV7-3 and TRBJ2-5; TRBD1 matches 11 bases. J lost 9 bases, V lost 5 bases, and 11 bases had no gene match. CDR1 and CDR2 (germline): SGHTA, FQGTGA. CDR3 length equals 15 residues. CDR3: CASSRDRGSGVAQYF. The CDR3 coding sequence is TGTGCCAGCAGCCGGGACAGGGGGAGCGGGGTGGCCCAGTACTTC.

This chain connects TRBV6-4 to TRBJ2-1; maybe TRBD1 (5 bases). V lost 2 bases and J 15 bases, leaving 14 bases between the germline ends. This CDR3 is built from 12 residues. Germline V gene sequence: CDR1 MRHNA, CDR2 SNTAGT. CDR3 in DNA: TGTGCCAGCAGTGACAGAGACAGCCGTGCGTTCTTC. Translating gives CASSDRDSRAFF.

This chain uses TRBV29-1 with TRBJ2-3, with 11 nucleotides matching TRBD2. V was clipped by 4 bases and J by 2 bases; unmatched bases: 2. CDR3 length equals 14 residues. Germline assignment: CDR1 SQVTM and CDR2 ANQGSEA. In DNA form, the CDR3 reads TGCAGCGTTGGACTAGCGGGGTCCACAGATACGCAGTATTTT. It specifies CSVGLAGSTDTQYF.

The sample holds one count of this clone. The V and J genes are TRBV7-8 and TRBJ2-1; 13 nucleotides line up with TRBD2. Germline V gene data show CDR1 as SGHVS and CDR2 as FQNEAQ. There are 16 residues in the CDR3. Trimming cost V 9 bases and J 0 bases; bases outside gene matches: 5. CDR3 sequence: CASGLAGVASYNEQFF. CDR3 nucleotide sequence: TGTGCCAGTGGACTAGCGGGAGTGGCCTCCTACAATGAGCAGTTCTTC.

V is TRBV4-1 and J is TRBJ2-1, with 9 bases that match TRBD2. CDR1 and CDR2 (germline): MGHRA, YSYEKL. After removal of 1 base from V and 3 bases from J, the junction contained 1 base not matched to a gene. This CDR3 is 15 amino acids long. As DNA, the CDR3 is TGCGCCAGCAGCCAAGGGACTAGCGACTACAATGAGCAGTTCTTC. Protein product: CASSQGTSDYNEQFF.

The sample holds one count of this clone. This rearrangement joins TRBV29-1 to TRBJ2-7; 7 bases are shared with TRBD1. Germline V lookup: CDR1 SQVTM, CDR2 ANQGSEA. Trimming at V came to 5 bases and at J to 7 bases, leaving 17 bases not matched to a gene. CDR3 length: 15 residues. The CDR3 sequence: CSVSYTGANYAEQYF. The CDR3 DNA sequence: TGCAGCGTTTCATATACAGGGGCCAATTACGCGGAGCAGTACTTC.

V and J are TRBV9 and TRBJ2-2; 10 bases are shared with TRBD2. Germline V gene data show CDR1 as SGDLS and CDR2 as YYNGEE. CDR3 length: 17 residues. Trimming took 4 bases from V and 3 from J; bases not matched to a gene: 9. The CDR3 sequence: CASSPSSGRMDTGELFF. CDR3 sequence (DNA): TGTGCCAGCAGCCCCTCTAGCGGGAGAATGGACACCGGGGAGCTGTTTTTT.

Written as DNA, the CDR3 is TGTGCCAGTAGTGTCAGGATTTCCTCTGGGGCCAACGTCCTGACTTTC. It is translated as CASSVRISSGANVLTF. The chain uses TRBV19 and TRBJ2-6; D is unresolved. V lost 5 bases and J 0 bases, leaving 11 bases between the germline ends. This CDR3 is built from 16 residues. Germline lookup yields CDR1 LNHDA and CDR2 SQIVND (reference sequence).

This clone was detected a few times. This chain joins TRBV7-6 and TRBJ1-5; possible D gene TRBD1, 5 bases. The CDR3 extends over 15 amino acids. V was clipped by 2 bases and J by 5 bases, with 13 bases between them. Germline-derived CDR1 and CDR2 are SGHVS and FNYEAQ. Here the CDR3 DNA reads TGTGCCAGCAGCTTAAAGCAGGGATGGGATCAGCCCCAGCATTTT. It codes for CASSLKQGWDQPQHF.

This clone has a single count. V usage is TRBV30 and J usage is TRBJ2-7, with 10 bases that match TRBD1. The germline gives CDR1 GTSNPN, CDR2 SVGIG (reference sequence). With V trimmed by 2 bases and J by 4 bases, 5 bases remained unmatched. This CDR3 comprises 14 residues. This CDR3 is CAWSRDRGRYEQYF. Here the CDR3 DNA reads TGTGCCTGGAGTCGGGACAGGGGACGATACGAGCAGTACTTC.